This T cell receptor (beta chain) stems from a study of human T cells and chemical hapten exposure. The wider study: Slight volume differences across pooled libraries mainly accounted for varying per-sample TCR yields.

Whole-study findings and limits: TCRs at a frequency above 1 in 1000 stayed unchanged with DPC sensitization.

Unfractionated whole blood yielded the extracted total RNA. In its sample, this clonotype was seen many times. Its antigen remains unknown. Library construction involved attaching unique molecular identifiers to individual cDNA molecules, which allowed quantitative, reproducible TCR counting. Per the study methods: TCRs per sample had a median of approximately 98,000 and ranged from roughly 23,224 to 700,000. TCRdb reprocessed the reads with MiXCR, giving one entry per CDR3 protein. Here the V and J calls rest on TCRdb's processing, not on the authors' analysis. This table has about 120,000 distinct CDR3 sequences, roughly 8.5% appearing once. The CDR3 is 11 amino acids. V lost 6 bases, J lost 6 bases, and 9 bases lay in between. Germline-derived CDR1 and CDR2 are SGHRS and YFSETQ.

The genes are TRBV5-1 and TRBJ1-1, with D maybe TRBD1 (6 bases). This clonotype originated in a human donor in good health. Some clones in this sample may be carry-over from other donors' samples. The sequenced material came from whole blood. The CDR3 loop is CASTQGSEAFF. CDR3 bases: TGCGCCAGCACACAGGGTTCTGAAGCTTTCTTT.